The present T cell receptor (beta chain) was sequenced within a study of CD8+ T cells in alopecia areata. Study conclusions and caveats: Among patients, TCR sharing was less clear than in mice, a difference possibly due in part to HLA diversity in the patient population. Sequencing of scalp tissue also captures the resident alphabeta T cells of normal skin. It was lesional scalp, especially alopecia totalis/universalis, that showed higher clonality than normal scalp.

Germline loops: CDR1 SQVTM, CDR2 ANQGSEA. Trimming took 7 bases from V and 7 from J; bases not matched to a gene: 7. The CDR3 sequence is 12 residues long. This clone was seen more than once but under ten times. Its matching antigen is unknown. Starting from PBMCs, sorting isolated CD4+ and CD8+ T cells. Extraction and reverse transcription of RNA yielded cDNA as the sequencing template. Assay: immunoSEQ multiplex PCR; the TCRdb copy retains only in-frame clones and omits some. The sample records about 140,000 clones, roughly 58% being singletons. The chain carries TRBV29-1 and TRBJ1-1; TRBD1 matches at 9 bases. This clonotype was obtained from a human donor in good health. Material for sequencing was CD8+ T cells sorted from blood. The CDR3 DNA reads as TGCAGCGCCGGGACAGGGACAGATGAAGCTTTCTTT. It codes for CSAGTGTDEAFF.